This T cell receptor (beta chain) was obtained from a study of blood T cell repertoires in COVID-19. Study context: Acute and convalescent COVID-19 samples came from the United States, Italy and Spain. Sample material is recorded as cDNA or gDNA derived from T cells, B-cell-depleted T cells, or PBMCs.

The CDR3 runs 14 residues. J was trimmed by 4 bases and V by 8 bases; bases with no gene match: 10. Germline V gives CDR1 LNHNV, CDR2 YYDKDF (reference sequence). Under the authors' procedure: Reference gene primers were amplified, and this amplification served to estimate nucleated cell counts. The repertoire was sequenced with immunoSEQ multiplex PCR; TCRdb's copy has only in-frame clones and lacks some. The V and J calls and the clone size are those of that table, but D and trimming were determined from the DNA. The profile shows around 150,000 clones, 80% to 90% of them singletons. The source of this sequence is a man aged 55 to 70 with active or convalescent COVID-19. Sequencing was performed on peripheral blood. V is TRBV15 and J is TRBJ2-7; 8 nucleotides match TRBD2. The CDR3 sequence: CATGRGLVTYEQYF. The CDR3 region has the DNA TGTGCCACCGGGAGGGGACTAGTAACTTACGAGCAGTACTTC.